Reported below is one T cell receptor beta chain. Per the germline V gene, CDR1 is MNHEY and CDR2 is SMNVEV (reference sequence). This CDR3 has 15 residues. With 3 bases removed from V and 2 bases from J, the gap between germline ends came to 11 bases. Some clones are missing from TCRdb's copy, which holds only in-frame ones; the method was immunoSEQ multiplex PCR. The sample has about 220,000 clones, under 95% seen once. This record comes from a study of T cell responses to AZD1222 COVID-19 vaccine. The chain is built from TRBV27 and TRBJ2-1; D may be TRBD2 (5 bases). The starting material was peripheral blood, obtained on day 0 of MenACWY control vaccination. The receptor's source is an adult in good health. CDR3: CASSFRGNTYNEQFF. As DNA, the CDR3 is TGTGCCAGCAGTTTTCGAGGGAACACCTACAATGAGCAGTTCTTC.